The 11 T cell receptor beta chains listed next were all sequenced from one sample in a study of blood T cell repertoires in COVID-19. The method was immunoSEQ multiplex PCR; TCRdb's version includes in-frame clones alone and lacks a portion of them. The data contain 100,000 to 120,000 clones, 88% of them singletons. The material sequenced was peripheral blood. The source of these receptors is a human donor in a cohort sampled during active COVID-19.

This CDR3 reads CASTSTGGGDGYTF. The CDR3 coding sequence is TGTGCCAGCACCTCTACGGGGGGCGGCGATGGCTACACCTTC. The gene calls are TRBV6-5 and TRBJ1-2, with TRBD1 as a possible D gene (6 bases). V was trimmed by 7 bases and J by 6 bases, leaving 18 bases between them. Per the germline V gene, CDR1 is MNHEY and CDR2 is SVGAGI. CDR3 length equals 14 residues.

The genes are TRBV12-3 or TRBV12-4 and TRBJ1-1; 7 bases are shared with TRBD1. This CDR3 has 13 residues. V lost 8 bases to trimming and J lost 6 bases; unmatched junction nucleotides: 9. The CDR3: CASSRAGGSEAFF. CDR3 nucleotide sequence: TGTGCCAGCTCCCGCGCAGGGGGATCTGAAGCTTTCTTT.

V and J are TRBV4-1 and TRBJ2-1; a weak D match, TRBD2 (6 bases). The germline CDR1 and CDR2 sequences are MGHRA and YSYEKL. The germline V and J ends were trimmed by 4 bases and 7 bases, with 11 bases remaining between them. The CDR3 runs to 13 residues. The CDR3 sequence: CASSPGAWNEQFF. For the CDR3, the DNA is TGCGCCAGCAGCCCGGGAGCTTGGAATGAGCAGTTCTTC.

The sample holds a few counts of this clone. The chain uses TRBV5-4 and TRBJ1-2; a weak D match, TRBD1 (5 bases). V was clipped by 4 bases and J by 7 bases, with 8 bases between them. CDR3 length: 11 residues. The germline V gene encodes CDR1 SGHNT and CDR2 YYREEE (reference sequence). The DNA for the CDR3 is TGTGCCAGCAGCCTAGGGGTTGGCTACACCTTC. As protein: CASSLGVGYTF.

The chain is built from TRBV29-1 and TRBJ2-7; 11 bases agree with TRBD2. CDR1 and CDR2 from the germline V gene are SQVTM and ANQGSEA. J gave up 9 bases and V 3 bases, and 7 bases lay outside the gene matches. CDR3 length equals 13 residues. Here the CDR3 DNA reads TGCAGCGTTGATCGTCTAGCGGGAGGCGGGCAGTACTTC. Translated: CSVDRLAGGGQYF.

This clone was seen a few times. As DNA, the CDR3 is TGTGCCACAGCACCCAGGGACTCTCTCGGCTACACCTTC. Its translation: CATAPRDSLGYTF. V gene TRBV7-9 combines with J gene TRBJ1-2, with a weak D call TRBD1 (5 bases). V lost 10 bases and J lost 8, with 20 bases in between. The CDR3 sequence is 13 residues long. Germline CDR1 SEHNR, CDR2 FQNEAQ (reference sequence).

The chain is built from TRBV3-1 (or the pseudogene TRBV3-2) and TRBJ2-7; D is ambiguous. The V gene lost 0 bases and the J gene lost 2 bases, with 11 bases spanning the gap. The V gene's germline CDR1 is LGHDT and CDR2 YNNKEL (reference sequence). The CDR3 loop spans 15 amino acids. The CDR3 DNA reads as TGTGCCAGCAGCCAAGATCGCACCCCAGCCTACGAGCAGTACTTC. The encoded protein is CASSQDRTPAYEQYF.

This chain links TRBV27 with TRBJ2-7, with 11 nucleotides matching TRBD1. This CDR3 region has 16 residues. J lost 0 bases, V lost 8 bases, and 9 bases had no gene match. Germline V lookup: CDR1 MNHEY, CDR2 SMNVEV (reference sequence). The CDR3 coding sequence is TGTGCCAGCTCCAGGGACAGGGGGGAATTCTCCTACGAGCAGTACTTC. Translating it yields CASSRDRGEFSYEQYF.

This rearrangement joins TRBV5-8 to TRBJ2-7, with D possibly TRBD2 on 5 matching bases. The CDR3 consists of 15 residues. Germline lookup yields CDR1 SGHTS and CDR2 YDEGEE. Trimming removed 0 bases at V and 3 bases at J, with 13 bases between. The CDR3 region is CASSLAYGRGYEQYF. In DNA, the CDR3 is TGTGCCAGCAGCTTGGCCTATGGGAGAGGCTACGAGCAGTACTTC.

The J gene is TRBJ1-1, the V gene TRBV27; D not resolved. Trimming pared 2 bases from V and 4 bases from J, leaving 8 bases between. This CDR3 comprises 13 residues. CDR1 is MNHEY, CDR2 SMNVEV, per germline (reference sequence). CDR3 sequence reads: CASSLEVGTEAFF. The CDR3 DNA sequence: TGTGCCAGCAGTTTAGAGGTGGGCACTGAAGCTTTCTTT.

The chain has TRBV5-8 and TRBJ2-3; D ambiguous. Trimming shortened V by 4 bases and J by 6 bases, and 15 bases separated the two germline ends. This CDR3 region has 14 residues. The germline V gene encodes CDR1 SGHTS and CDR2 YDEGEE. CDR3 amino acids: CASSPLTAADTQYF. Here the CDR3 DNA reads TGTGCCAGCAGCCCTCTCACCGCGGCGGATACGCAGTATTTT.